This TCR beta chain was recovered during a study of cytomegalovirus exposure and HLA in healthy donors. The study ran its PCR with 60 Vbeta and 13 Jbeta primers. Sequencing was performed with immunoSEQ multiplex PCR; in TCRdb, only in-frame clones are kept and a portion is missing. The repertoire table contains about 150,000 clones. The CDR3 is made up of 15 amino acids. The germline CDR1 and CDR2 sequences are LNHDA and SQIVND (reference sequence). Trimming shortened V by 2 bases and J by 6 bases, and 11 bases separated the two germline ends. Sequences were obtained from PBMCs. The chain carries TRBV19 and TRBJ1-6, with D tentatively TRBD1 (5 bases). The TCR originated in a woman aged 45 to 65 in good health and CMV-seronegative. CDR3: CASSISAGINSPLHF. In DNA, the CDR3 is TGTGCCAGTAGTATATCAGCAGGGATTAATTCACCCCTCCACTTT.